What follows are 24 T cell receptor beta chains derived from one specimen sequenced in a study of CD8 T cells in ankylosing spondylitis. TCRdb processed the 5' RACE reads anew with MiXCR; each CDR3 protein has one entry. The sample yields under 150,000 distinct CDR3 sequences, roughly 13% seen once. The sequenced material came from blood, either unsorted or a sorted T cell fraction (not recorded which). The receptors here all came from a female donor with ankylosing spondylitis or in good health (not recorded which).

The chain combines TRBV12-3 or TRBV12-4 with TRBJ1-4; no reliable D call. V lost 7 bases to trimming and J lost 5 bases, with 11 bases between them. The CDR3 has 13 residues. CDR3 loop: CASTIGGNEKLFF. Written as DNA, the CDR3 is TGTGCCAGCACCATAGGAGGAAATGAAAAACTGTTTTTT.

This clonotype came up many times. The chain has TRBV5-1 and TRBJ1-3; 8 nucleotides agree with TRBD1. The CDR3 loop spans 15 amino acids. Germline lookup yields CDR1 SGHRS and CDR2 YFSETQ. V lost 2 bases and J lost 4; bases outside the gene matches: 5. CDR3 sequence: CASSFQGAVGNTIYF. Here the CDR3 DNA reads TGCGCCAGCAGCTTCCAGGGGGCGGTAGGAAACACCATATATTTT.

V is TRBV27 and J is TRBJ2-7; D is perhaps TRBD1 or TRBD2 (6 bases each). Germline CDR1 reads MNHEY; CDR2 reads SMNVEV (reference sequence). V shed 6 bases and J shed 2 bases, with 17 bases lying between them. There are 15 residues in the CDR3. CDR3 coding DNA: TGTGCCAGCAGACTCGACATGGGGGGCCCCTACGAGCAGTACTTC. Protein product: CASRLDMGGPYEQYF.

In this sample, this clonotype turned up many times. This rearrangement joins TRBV12-3 or TRBV12-4 to TRBJ2-3; D is possibly TRBD2 (6 bases). The CDR3 loop spans 14 amino acids. Trimming cost V 3 bases and J 3 bases, with 10 bases left between them. The CDR3 sequence is CASSFIGSTDTQYF. The CDR3 DNA is TGTGCCAGCAGTTTCATCGGGAGTACAGATACGCAGTATTTT.

The chain uses TRBV20-1 and TRBJ2-7; D not resolved. The CDR3 runs to 14 residues. V lost 0 bases, J lost 6 bases, and 15 bases lay in between. CDR1 and CDR2 (germline): DFQATT, SNEGSKA (reference sequence). The CDR3, as DNA: TGCAGTGCTAGAGATCCGGCTAGTGGTTTCGAGCAGTACTTC. Protein: CSARDPASGFEQYF.

For this clonotype: Possible read error: a much larger clone is one base away. V gene TRBV20-1 combines with J gene TRBJ2-1; 9 nucleotides agree with TRBD2. The CDR3 extends over 13 amino acids. Germline V gene data show CDR1 as DFQATT and CDR2 as SNEGSKA (reference sequence). In DNA, the CDR3 is TGCATTGCTGTAGCGGGAGCTGGGAATGAGCAGTTCTTC. Amino acid sequence: CIAVAGAGNEQFF.

V gene TRBV29-1 combines with J gene TRBJ2-5; D not resolved. V shed 4 bases and J shed 5 bases, with 5 bases lying between them. CDR3 size: 10 residues. Germline V CDR1 and CDR2: SQVTM, ANQGSEA. The CDR3 spells CSVATETQYF. CDR3 bases: TGCAGCGTTGCCACGGAGACCCAGTACTTC.

This clonotype was detected a few times. This sequence joins TRBV7-2 and TRBJ1-1; D unresolved. Per the germline V gene, CDR1 is SGHTA and CDR2 is FQGNSA. The CDR3 covers 12 residues. The ends were cut back, 3 bases at V and 0 bases at J, with 2 bases in the middle. CDR3 loop: CASSFMNTEAFF. Written as DNA, the CDR3 is TGTGCCAGCAGCTTCATGAACACTGAAGCTTTCTTT.

The table lists this clonotype with a few counts. V usage is TRBV28 and J usage is TRBJ1-1; 9 positions agree with TRBD1. The CDR3 is 16 residues long. V shed 6 bases and J 2 bases; nucleotides not matched to a gene: 10. Germline CDR1 reads MDHEN; CDR2 reads SYDVKM. In DNA form, the CDR3 reads TGTGCCAGCAGCTCCCCGGGGACAGGGCCCAACACTGAAGCTTTCTTT. Translating it yields CASSSPGTGPNTEAFF.

This chain links TRBV20-1 with TRBJ1-6; D is perhaps TRBD1 (5 bases). Germline CDR1 and CDR2: DFQATT and SNEGSKA (reference sequence). Trimming removed 3 bases at V and 6 bases at J, with 18 bases between. This CDR3 comprises 16 residues. CDR3 in DNA: TGCAGTGCTAGTGAGCCCGGCAGGGTGGGTAATTCACCCCTCCACTTT. Translated: CSASEPGRVGNSPLHF.

This clonotype has a handful of counts. The chain recombines TRBV7-3 with TRBJ2-1; D may be TRBD1 or TRBD2 (7 bases each). Germline loops: CDR1 SGHTA, CDR2 FQGTGA. Trimming shortened V by 1 base and J by 4 bases, and 11 bases separated the two germline ends. CDR3 size: 15 residues. CDR3 protein: CASSLRQGGYNEQFF. The CDR3 nucleotides are TGTGCCAGCAGCTTAAGGCAGGGGGGGTACAATGAGCAGTTCTTC.

The V gene is TRBV6-5, the J gene TRBJ2-3; D is ambiguous. The CDR3 runs to 15 residues. Per germline, CDR1 MNHEY and CDR2 SVGAGI. V lost 6 bases and J lost 2, with 15 bases in between. This chain's CDR3 is CASSYGSVATDTQYF. CDR3 coding DNA: TGTGCCAGCAGCTACGGCTCAGTAGCCACAGATACGCAGTATTTT.

Ten or more counts support this clonotype. The rearrangement joins TRBV20-1 to TRBJ2-7; 7 nucleotides align to TRBD1. The CDR3 has 13 amino acids. Germline assignment: CDR1 DFQATT and CDR2 SNEGSKA (reference sequence). The trim removed 3 bases at V and 1 base at J, leaving 3 bases unmatched. In nucleotides, the CDR3 is TGCAGTGCTAGCGGCAGGGGGTCCTACGAGCAGTACTTC. It yields the protein CSASGRGSYEQYF.

V gene TRBV28 combines with J gene TRBJ2-1, with 9 bases that match TRBD1. After removal of 5 bases from V and 2 bases from J, the junction contained 1 base not matched to a gene. There are 14 residues in the CDR3. CDR1 and CDR2 (germline): MDHEN, SYDVKM. The CDR3 DNA is TGTGCCAGCAGTCGACAGGGGGCCTACAATGAGCAGTTCTTC. Translating gives CASSRQGAYNEQFF.

This clonotype was found many times. This sequence joins TRBV5-1 and TRBJ2-7; TRBD2 might be the D (5 bases). The CDR3 runs to 13 residues. CDR1 SGHRS and CDR2 YFSETQ come from the germline V gene. Trimming took off 6 bases at V and 0 bases at J, with 10 bases between the two ends. The CDR3 here is CASTGLFSYEQYF. The CDR3 coding sequence is TGCGCCAGCACCGGACTTTTCTCCTACGAGCAGTACTTC.

The V and J genes are TRBV5-1 and TRBJ2-6, with D hard to call. Germline CDR1 reads SGHRS; CDR2 reads YFSETQ. The CDR3 contains 16 residues. Trimming pared 1 base from V and 3 bases from J, leaving 11 bases between. CDR3 protein: CASSLNEYLGANVLTF. CDR3 nucleotide sequence: TGCGCCAGCAGCTTGAACGAGTACCTTGGGGCCAACGTCCTGACTTTC. Together with reference TRBV5-1 and TRBJ2-6, the CDR3 gives the full variable domain: KAGVTQTPRYLIKTRGQQVTLSCSPISGHRSVSWYQQTPGQGLQFLFEYFSETQRNKGNFPGRFSGRQFSNSRSEMNVSTLELGDSALYLCASSLNEYLGANVLTFGAGSRLTVL.

This clonotype was seen many times. The chain employs TRBV20-1 and TRBJ1-1; D perhaps matches TRBD1 (6 bases). The CDR3 sequence is 14 residues long. The ends were cut back, 5 bases at V and 6 bases at J, with 19 bases in the middle. CDR1 is DFQATT, CDR2 SNEGSKA, per germline (reference sequence). This CDR3 reads CSAARGQRNPEAFF. The CDR3 region has the DNA TGCAGTGCTGCCAGGGGCCAACGTAACCCTGAAGCTTTCTTT.

Comment on this clonotype: A read error may explain this, as a much larger clone is one base away. This CDR3 reads CASSLSSGGDVPQYF. CDR3 in DNA: TGTGCCAGCAGCTTATCATCGGGGGGCGACGTGCCCCAGTACTTC. The rearrangement uses TRBV7-3 and TRBJ2-5; weak D call: TRBD2 (7 bases). Trimming removed 2 bases from V and 9 bases from J, with 19 bases in between. The CDR3 is 15 residues long. Germline CDR1 reads SGHTA; CDR2 reads FQGTGA.

The chain links TRBV4-1 to TRBJ2-3; a possible D gene is TRBD1 (7 bases). CDR3 length: 18 amino acids. The V and J ends lost 4 bases and 4 bases respectively, with 24 bases between them. Germline V gene sequence: CDR1 MGHRA, CDR2 YSYEKL. The CDR3 loop reads CASSPKAGGGFSSDTQYF. The CDR3 DNA sequence: TGCGCCAGCAGCCCGAAGGCAGGAGGGGGCTTTTCTTCAGATACGCAGTATTTT.

This rearrangement joins TRBV5-1 to TRBJ2-1; tentatively, D is TRBD1 (5 bases). Germline V lookup: CDR1 SGHRS, CDR2 YFSETQ. This CDR3 is built from 15 residues. Trimming stripped 0 bases from V and 3 bases from J, with 10 bases between. CDR3 DNA: TGCGCCAGCAGCTTGGCAGGGTCCTACTACAATGAGCAGTTCTTC. Translated: CASSLAGSYYNEQFF.

This clonotype was seen a few times. This chain connects TRBV29-1 to TRBJ2-3, with TRBD1 identical over 11 bases. CDR3 length: 16 residues. V was clipped by 2 bases and J by 4 bases; unmatched bases: 8. Germline CDR1 reads SQVTM; CDR2 reads ANQGSEA. The CDR3 coding sequence is TGCAGCGTTGAAACCCGGGACAGGGGGTTCGCAGATACGCAGTATTTT. Encoded protein: CSVETRDRGFADTQYF.

This clonotype was counted many times. CDR3: CSAISGQGYSPLHF. The CDR3 DNA reads as TGCAGTGCTATATCGGGACAGGGGTATTCACCCCTCCACTTT. This chain connects TRBV20-1 to TRBJ1-6, with 10 bases identical to TRBD1. The CDR3 covers 14 residues. The junction had 5 bases not matched to a gene; V was cut back by 4 bases and J by 8 bases. CDR1 is DFQATT, CDR2 SNEGSKA, per germline (reference sequence).

The chain carries TRBV5-1 and TRBJ1-2; weak D call: TRBD1 (6 bases). V lost 0 bases, J lost 2 bases, and 11 bases lay in between. The CDR3 is 15 amino acids. Germline lookup yields CDR1 SGHRS and CDR2 YFSETQ. CDR3 sequence (DNA): TGCGCCAGCAGCTTGGAGGGGGGGAAGAACTATGGCTACACCTTC. Its protein is CASSLEGGKNYGYTF.

There are many counts of this clonotype. The V and J genes are TRBV12-3 or TRBV12-4 and TRBJ2-3, with 11 bases matching TRBD2. CDR3 length: 15 amino acids. V dropped 2 bases and J dropped 7; count of bases not matched to a gene: 5. In DNA form, the CDR3 reads TGTGCCAGCAGTTTACCGACTAGCGGGGTGAATACGCAGTATTTT. Its translation: CASSLPTSGVNTQYF.